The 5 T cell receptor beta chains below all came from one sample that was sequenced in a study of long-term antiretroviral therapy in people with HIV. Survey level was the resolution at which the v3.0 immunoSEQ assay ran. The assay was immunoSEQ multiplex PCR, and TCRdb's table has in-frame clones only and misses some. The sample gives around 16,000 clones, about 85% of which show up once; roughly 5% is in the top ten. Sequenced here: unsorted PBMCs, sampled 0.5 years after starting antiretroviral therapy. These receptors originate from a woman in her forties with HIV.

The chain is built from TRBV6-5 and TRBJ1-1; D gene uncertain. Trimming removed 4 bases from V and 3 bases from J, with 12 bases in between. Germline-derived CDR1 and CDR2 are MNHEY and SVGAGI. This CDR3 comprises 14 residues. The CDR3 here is CASSFTGLDTEAFF. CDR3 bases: TGTGCCAGCAGTTTTACGGGGTTAGACACTGAAGCTTTCTTT.

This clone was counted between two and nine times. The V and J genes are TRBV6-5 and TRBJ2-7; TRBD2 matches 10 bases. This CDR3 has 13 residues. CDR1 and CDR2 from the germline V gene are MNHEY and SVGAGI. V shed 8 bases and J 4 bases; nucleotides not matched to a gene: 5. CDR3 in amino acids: CASFSGREYEQYF. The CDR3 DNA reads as TGTGCCAGCTTCAGCGGGAGGGAATACGAGCAGTACTTC.

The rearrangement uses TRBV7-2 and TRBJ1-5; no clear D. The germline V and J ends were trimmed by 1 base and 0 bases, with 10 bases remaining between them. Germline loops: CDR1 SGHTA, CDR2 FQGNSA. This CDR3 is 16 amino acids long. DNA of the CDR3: TGTGCCAGCAGCTTAGAGTGGTCAGCTAGCAATCAGCCCCAGCATTTT. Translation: CASSLEWSASNQPQHF. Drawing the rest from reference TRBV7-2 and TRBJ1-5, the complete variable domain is GAGVSQSPSNKVTEKGKDVELRCDPISGHTALYWYRQSLGQGLEFLIYFQGNSAPDKSGLPSDRFSAERTGGSVSTLTIQRTQQEDSAVYLCASSLEWSASNQPQHFGDGTRLSIL.

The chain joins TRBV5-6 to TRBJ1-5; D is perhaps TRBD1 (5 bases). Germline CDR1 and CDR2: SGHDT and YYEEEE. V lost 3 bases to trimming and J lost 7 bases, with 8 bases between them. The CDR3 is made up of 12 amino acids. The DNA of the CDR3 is TGTGCCAGCAGCTCAGGGAGACAGCCCCAGCATTTT. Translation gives CASSSGRQPQHF.

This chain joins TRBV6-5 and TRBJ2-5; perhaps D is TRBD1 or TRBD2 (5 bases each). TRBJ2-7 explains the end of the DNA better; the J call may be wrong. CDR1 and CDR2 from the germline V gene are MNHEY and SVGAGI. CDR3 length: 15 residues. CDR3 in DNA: TGTGCCAGCAGATTTGGGACGTCCGCTTCCTACGAGCAGTACTTC. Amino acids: CASRFGTSASYEQYF.